A single sample gave rise to the 32 T cell receptor beta chains below, sequenced in a study of blood T cells in healthy people across ages. Alongside a J-beta primer mix, a sample-barcoded 5' primer served in a second PCR lasting about 7 to 11 cycles. TCRdb independently ran MiXCR on the 5' RACE reads; one entry per CDR3 protein. This sample has 2 million or so distinct CDR3 sequences, with roughly 50% found just once. What was sequenced was blood. The receptors come from a woman in her thirties or forties in good health.

The CDR3 DNA follows: TGTGCCAGCTCTTTCACAGGGACCGAGCAGTACTTC. Protein sequence: CASSFTGTEQYF. The rearrangement joins TRBV18 to TRBJ2-7; D possibly corresponds to TRBD1 (6 bases). The CDR3 sequence is 12 residues long. The V gene's germline CDR1 is KGHSH and CDR2 LQKENI. Trimming pared 6 bases from V and 6 bases from J, leaving 12 bases between.

V usage is TRBV28 and J usage is TRBJ2-1; TRBD2 is a possible D gene (5 bases). The CDR3 runs to 14 residues. Germline V gene data show CDR1 as MDHEN and CDR2 as SYDVKM. The V end lost 3 bases, the J end lost 6 bases, and 12 bases lay between the germline ends. The CDR3 spells CASSFMGERNEQFF. CDR3 bases: TGTGCCAGCAGTTTTATGGGAGAGCGCAATGAGCAGTTCTTC.

The rearrangement uses TRBV5-1 and TRBJ1-4, with 7 bases identical to TRBD1. The germline CDR1 and CDR2 sequences are SGHRS and YFSETQ. The CDR3 has 16 amino acids. After removal of 4 bases from V and 8 bases from J, the junction contained 14 bases not matched to a gene. CDR3 in amino acids: CASSLGQVHLREKLFF. Written as DNA, the CDR3 is TGCGCCAGCAGCCTCGGACAGGTCCACCTGCGGGAAAAACTGTTTTTT.

The rearrangement uses TRBV5-1 and TRBJ1-5; D may be TRBD1 (5 bases). The length of the CDR3 is 16 residues. Germline CDR1 SGHRS, CDR2 YFSETQ. V was pared by 5 bases and J by 0 bases, with 15 bases between. In DNA, the CDR3 is TGCGCCAGCAGTCCCGGGACCGCTTATAGCAATCAGCCCCAGCATTTT. Amino acid sequence: CASSPGTAYSNQPQHF.

This rearrangement joins TRBV9 to TRBJ1-2, with unresolved D. Trimming stripped 10 bases from V and 2 bases from J, with 15 bases between. Germline V gene lookup returns CDR1 SGDLS and CDR2 YYNGEE. This CDR3 has 13 residues. CDR3 in DNA: TGTGCCGGACTCACAGCGAACAACTATGGCTACACCTTC. Translated: CAGLTANNYGYTF.

There are a few counts of this clonotype. This chain links TRBV15 with TRBJ2-5, with a possible D match to TRBD1 (6 bases). Trimming stripped 7 bases from V and 2 bases from J, with 8 bases between. The CDR3 runs 12 residues. CDR1 is LNHNV, CDR2 YYDKDF, per germline (reference sequence). For the CDR3, the DNA is TGTGCCACCACGACAGGACAAGAGACCCAGTACTTC. Its protein product is CATTTGQETQYF.

This clonotype was counted only a few times. This rearrangement joins TRBV7-9 to TRBJ2-3; TRBD2 matches 8 bases. CDR1 is SEHNR and CDR2 is FQNEAQ in the germline V gene (reference sequence). There are 15 residues in the CDR3. Losses at the gene ends were 6 bases for V and 4 bases for J; bases not matched to a gene: 9. CDR3: CASSRLGGAPDTQYF. In DNA form, the CDR3 reads TGTGCCAGCAGTCGACTCGGGGGGGCCCCAGATACGCAGTATTTT.

J is TRBJ1-2 and V is TRBV28; D is ambiguous. This CDR3 has 11 amino acids. Trimming cost V 7 bases and J 2 bases, with 5 bases left between them. CDR1 MDHEN and CDR2 SYDVKM come from the germline V gene. In nucleotides, the CDR3 is TGTGCCAGCAAGCAGAACTATGGCTACACCTTC. It specifies CASKQNYGYTF.

The chain is built from TRBV15 and TRBJ1-2, with D unresolved. Germline values: CDR1 LNHNV, CDR2 YYDKDF (reference sequence). The CDR3 has 12 residues. Trimming removed 8 bases at V and 7 bases at J, with 14 bases between. CDR3 sequence (DNA): TGTGCCACCTTGGTGACCCCGGGTGGCTACACCTTC. Residues: CATLVTPGGYTF.

The genes are TRBV20-1 and TRBJ1-5, with TRBD1 identical over 7 bases. Germline V CDR1 and CDR2: DFQATT, SNEGSKA (reference sequence). The J segment lost 3 bases and the V segment lost 8 bases, leaving 7 bases of the junction unmatched. This CDR3 has 13 amino acids. The CDR3 reads CSSYQGVNQPQHF. The CDR3 coding sequence is TGCAGTAGTTACCAGGGGGTCAATCAGCCCCAGCATTTT.

A word on this clonotype: A much larger clone lies one base from this, so it may be a read error. V is TRBV7-2 and J is TRBJ2-1; the match to TRBD2 covers 11 bases. CDR1 is SGHTA and CDR2 is FQGNSA in the germline V gene. This CDR3 has 15 amino acids. CDR3 nucleotides: TGTGCCGGCAGCCGGCGGACTAGCGGGTACAATGAGCAGTTCTTC. Protein sequence: CAGSRRTSGYNEQFF.

The CDR3 nucleotides read TGTGCCAGCAGACCGGGACAGGGAGGCAATTCACCCCTCCACTTT. As protein: CASRPGQGGNSPLHF. This chain joins TRBV6-1 and TRBJ1-6, with 9 nucleotides matching TRBD1. The CDR3 extends over 15 amino acids. Unmatched junction bases numbered 7, after V lost 6 bases and J lost 7 bases. Germline CDR1 MNHNS, CDR2 SASEGT.

This chain links TRBV28 with TRBJ2-5; tentative D call: TRBD1 (6 bases). The V end was cut by 6 bases, the J end by 4 bases, with 12 bases between. The CDR3 runs 13 residues. In germline, CDR1 is MDHEN, CDR2 SYDVKM. The CDR3 is CASRTGSRETQYF. The CDR3 bases are TGTGCCAGCAGAACAGGGAGTAGAGAGACCCAGTACTTC.

This clonotype was observed a handful of times. This chain links TRBV4-1 with TRBJ2-5; D not resolved. V was trimmed by 4 bases and J by 7 bases, leaving 19 bases between them. Per the germline V gene, CDR1 is MGHRA and CDR2 is YSYEKL. The CDR3 spans 15 residues. DNA for the CDR3: TGCGCCAGCAGCCCAAATGACCTCCAAGGTGGGACCCAGTACTTC. Translating gives CASSPNDLQGGTQYF.

The sample holds many counts of this clonotype. CDR3 bases: TGTGCCAGCAGTACAGGGGGCGAGCAGTACTTC. This codes for CASSTGGEQYF. The rearrangement links TRBV6-5 to TRBJ2-7; 8 bases are a match to TRBD1. Looked up from germline, CDR1 is MNHEY and CDR2 is SVGAGI. The CDR3 is made up of 11 amino acids. Germline trimming cut 5 bases from V and 6 bases from J; bases unmatched to any gene: 0.

This clonotype was detected a few times. J is TRBJ2-3 and V is TRBV4-3, with TRBD2 matching 7 bases. Germline V gene sequence: CDR1 LGHNA, CDR2 YSLEER. J gave up 6 bases and V 0 bases, and 3 bases lay outside the gene matches. This CDR3 spans 14 amino acids. CDR3: CASSQDRGVDTQYF. For the CDR3, the DNA is TGCGCCAGCAGCCAAGACCGGGGGGTGGATACGCAGTATTTT.

V and J are TRBV12-3 or TRBV12-4 and TRBJ1-5; 9 bases are a match to TRBD1. V was pared by 3 bases and J by 9 bases, with 6 bases of the junction left unmatched. CDR3 length: 14 amino acids. The CDR3 loop reads CASSLGTGYRPQHF. In DNA form, the CDR3 reads TGTGCCAGCAGTTTGGGGACAGGGTATCGGCCCCAGCATTTT.

The chain joins TRBV10-3 to TRBJ1-2; 7 nucleotides align to TRBD1. The CDR3 is 12 amino acids. Germline V lookup: CDR1 ENHRY, CDR2 SYGVKD. Trimming took 6 bases from V and 5 from J; bases not matched to a gene: 3. The CDR3 loop reads CAISDREYGYTF. Written as DNA, the CDR3 is TGTGCCATCAGCGACAGGGAATATGGCTACACCTTC.

J is TRBJ2-1 and V is TRBV29-1, with a weak D call TRBD1 (5 bases). The J call may not be correct, given that the DNA end is closer to TRBJ2-7. The germline V gene encodes CDR1 SQVTM and CDR2 ANQGSEA. CDR3 length equals 16 residues. CDR3 region: CSVEDRYRGSYNEQYF. DNA for the CDR3: TGCAGCGTTGAAGATAGGTATAGGGGCTCCTACAATGAGCAGTACTTC.

This rearrangement joins TRBV15 to TRBJ2-3; D unclear. The CDR3 is made up of 14 amino acids. Germline CDR1 is LNHNV and CDR2 is YYDKDF (reference sequence). Trimming removed 0 bases at V and 6 bases at J, with 10 bases between. CDR3 DNA: TGTGCCACCAGCAGAGACGACCCGGCTGATACGCAGTATTTT. Its protein product is CATSRDDPADTQYF. Filled out from reference TRBV15 and TRBJ2-3, the complete variable domain reads DAMVIQNPRYQVTQFGKPVTLSCSQTLNHNVMYWYQQKSSQAPKLLFHYYDKDFNNEADTPDNFQSRRPNTSFCFLDIRSPGLGDTAMYLCATSRDDPADTQYFGPGTRLTVL.

For this clonotype: Germline and junction disagree at one end, which may indicate a read error. CDR3 residues: CASRQGAMNTEAFF. As DNA, the CDR3 is TGTGCCAGCAGGCAGGGGGCAATGAATACTGAAGCTTTCTTT. The rearrangement links TRBV6-5 to TRBJ1-1, with 8 positions matching TRBD1. The CDR3 totals 14 residues. Germline V CDR1 and CDR2: MNHEY, SVGAGI.

This chain links TRBV2 with TRBJ2-7; 14 positions match TRBD2. This CDR3 spans 17 amino acids. Germline V gives CDR1 SNHLY, CDR2 FYNNEI. The ends lost 7 bases at V and 3 bases at J; junction bases unmatched: 11. The CDR3 DNA sequence: TGTGCCAGCATCCCCCGTGGACTAGCGGGGGGCAGCTACGAGCAGTACTTC. Its protein is CASIPRGLAGGSYEQYF. Full variable domain (remainder filled in from reference TRBV2 and TRBJ2-7): EPEVTQTPSHQVTQMGQEVILRCVPISNHLYFYWYRQILGQKVEFLVSFYNNEISEKSEIFDDQFSVERPDGSNFTLKIRSTKLEDSAMYFCASIPRGLAGGSYEQYFGPGTRLTVT.

A few counts support this clonotype. The J gene is TRBJ2-7, the V gene TRBV5-1; 12 bases are a match to TRBD1. Germline V gene lookup returns CDR1 SGHRS and CDR2 YFSETQ. V shed 0 bases, J shed 5 bases, and the junction held 3 bases outside the gene matches. CDR3 length equals 15 residues. The DNA for the CDR3 is TGCGCCAGCAGCTTGGCCGGGACAGGGGGCCACGAGCAGTACTTC. Amino acids: CASSLAGTGGHEQYF. The variable domain in full, completed from reference TRBV5-1 and TRBJ2-7, reads KAGVTQTPRYLIKTRGQQVTLSCSPISGHRSVSWYQQTPGQGLQFLFEYFSETQRNKGNFPGRFSGRQFSNSRSEMNVSTLELGDSALYLCASSLAGTGGHEQYFGPGTRLTVT.

The chain uses TRBV6-2 or TRBV6-3 and TRBJ1-4; D perhaps matches TRBD1 (5 bases). The CDR3 extends over 16 amino acids. Deletions cut 6 bases from V and 8 bases from J, with 22 bases between. Germline values: CDR1 MNHEY, CDR2 SVGEGT. The CDR3 region is CASSFLGQVGKEKLFF. The CDR3 nucleotides are TGTGCCAGCAGCTTCCTGGGGCAGGTCGGAAAGGAAAAACTGTTTTTT.

This clonotype was detected a few times. V usage is TRBV11-2 and J usage is TRBJ2-1; 13 bases map to TRBD2. The junction had 16 bases not matched to a gene; V was cut back by 2 bases and J by 0 bases. The CDR3 length is 22 residues. Germline-derived CDR1 and CDR2 are SGHAT and FQNNGV. In nucleotides, the CDR3 is TGTGCCAGCAGCTTACCCAAAGGGGATACTAGCGGGGGGGTGAGCTCCTACAATGAGCAGTTCTTC. Encoded protein: CASSLPKGDTSGGVSSYNEQFF.

The chain couples TRBV7-2 to TRBJ2-1; D unresolved. CDR1 and CDR2 (germline): SGHTA, FQGNSA. The CDR3 is 12 amino acids. The V end was cut by 5 bases, the J end by 9 bases, with 11 bases between. The CDR3 protein is CASSKVLGEQFF. The CDR3, as DNA: TGTGCCAGCAGCAAGGTCCTCGGTGAGCAGTTCTTC.

This clonotype was observed a single time. The chain has TRBV7-2 and TRBJ1-2, with 8 bases fitting TRBD1. CDR3 length: 15 amino acids. From germline, CDR1 is SGHTA and CDR2 FQGNSA. The J segment lost 0 bases and the V segment lost 7 bases, leaving 7 bases of the junction unmatched. The CDR3 DNA reads TGTGCCAGCATCGGACAGGGTGGAGCTAACTATGGCTACACCTTC. Its protein product is CASIGQGGANYGYTF.

This CDR3 reads CASSFPSTGRETQYF. CDR3 nucleotides: TGTGCCAGCAGCTTTCCCTCTACAGGGAGGGAGACCCAGTACTTC. This chain connects TRBV7-9 to TRBJ2-5, with D perhaps assigned TRBD1 or TRBD2 (6 bases each). V lost 3 bases and J 5 bases, leaving 16 bases between the germline ends. Germline CDR1 and CDR2: SEHNR and FQNEAQ (reference sequence). This CDR3 contains 15 residues. The full variable domain, completed using reference TRBV7-9 and TRBJ2-5, is DTGVSQNPRHKITKRGQNVTFRCDPISEHNRLYWYRQTLGQGPEFLTYFQNEAQLEKSRLLSDRFSAERPKGSFSTLEIQRTEQGDSAMYLCASSFPSTGRETQYFGPGTRLLVL.

This clonotype was counted only a few times. The CDR3 nucleotides read TGTGCCAGCAGTTACGAACTAGCGGTCTCCTACAATGAGCAGTTCTTC. It codes for CASSYELAVSYNEQFF. V usage is TRBV6-2 or TRBV6-3 and J usage is TRBJ2-1; 8 nucleotides line up with TRBD2. The CDR3 runs 16 residues. The V gene end was trimmed by 2 bases and the J gene end by 0 bases; junction bases not matched to a gene: 3. CDR1 is MNHEY and CDR2 is SVGEGT in the germline V gene.

The chain recombines TRBV4-3 with TRBJ2-2, with TRBD2 matching over 8 bases. Germline CDR1 and CDR2: LGHNA and YSLEER. This CDR3 contains 15 residues. V was clipped by 6 bases and J by 3 bases; unmatched bases: 6. CDR3 protein: CASRTEAGDTGELFF. In nucleotides, the CDR3 is TGCGCCAGCAGGACTGAAGCGGGGGACACCGGGGAGCTGTTTTTT.

The J gene is TRBJ2-5, the V gene TRBV7-2; weak D call: TRBD1 (5 bases). V was pared by 3 bases and J by 11 bases, with 13 bases between. Germline V gene lookup returns CDR1 SGHTA and CDR2 FQGNSA. The CDR3 is made up of 12 amino acids. The CDR3 here is CASSLMDNEQYF. For the CDR3, the DNA is TGTGCCAGCAGCTTGATGGACAATGAGCAGTACTTC.

The chain combines TRBV28 with TRBJ2-4, with D possibly matching TRBD2 (6 bases). This CDR3 region has 15 residues. V was pared by 2 bases and J by 9 bases, with 17 bases between. Germline V lookup: CDR1 MDHEN, CDR2 SYDVKM. CDR3 nucleotide sequence: TGTGCCAGCAGTTTAGACCGGGAGCGAGGGAGCATTCAGTACTTC. Translated: CASSLDRERGSIQYF.